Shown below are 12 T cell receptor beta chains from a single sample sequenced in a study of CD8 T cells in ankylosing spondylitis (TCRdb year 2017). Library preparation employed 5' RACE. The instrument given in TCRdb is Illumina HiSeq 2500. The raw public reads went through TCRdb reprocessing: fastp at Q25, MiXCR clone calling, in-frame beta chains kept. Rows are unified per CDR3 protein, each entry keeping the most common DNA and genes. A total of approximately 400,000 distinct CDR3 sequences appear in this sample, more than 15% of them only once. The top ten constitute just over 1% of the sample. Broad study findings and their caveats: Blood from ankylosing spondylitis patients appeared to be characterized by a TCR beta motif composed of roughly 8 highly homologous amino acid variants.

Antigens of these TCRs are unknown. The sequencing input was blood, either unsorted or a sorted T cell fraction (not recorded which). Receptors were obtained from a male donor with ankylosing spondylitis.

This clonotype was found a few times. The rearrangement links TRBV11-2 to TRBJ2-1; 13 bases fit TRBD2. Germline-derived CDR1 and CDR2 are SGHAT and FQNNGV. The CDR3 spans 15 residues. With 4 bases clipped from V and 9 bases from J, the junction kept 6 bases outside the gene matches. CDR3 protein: CASSSWTSGSGEQFF. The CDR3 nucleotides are TGTGCCAGCAGCTCGTGGACTAGCGGGAGTGGTGAGCAGTTCTTC.

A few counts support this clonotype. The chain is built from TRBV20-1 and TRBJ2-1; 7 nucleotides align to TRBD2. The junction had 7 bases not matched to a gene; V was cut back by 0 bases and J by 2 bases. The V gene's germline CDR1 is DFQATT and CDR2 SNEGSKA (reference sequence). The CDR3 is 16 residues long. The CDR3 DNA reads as TGCAGTGCTAGAGACTATCGCGGGAGCCCCTACAATGAGCAGTTCTTC. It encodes CSARDYRGSPYNEQFF.

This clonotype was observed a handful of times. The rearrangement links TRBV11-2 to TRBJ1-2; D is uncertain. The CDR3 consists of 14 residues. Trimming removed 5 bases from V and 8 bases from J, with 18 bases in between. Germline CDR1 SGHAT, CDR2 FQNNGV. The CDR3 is CASSPNDARMGYTF. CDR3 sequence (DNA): TGTGCCAGCAGCCCAAACGACGCACGGATGGGCTACACCTTC.

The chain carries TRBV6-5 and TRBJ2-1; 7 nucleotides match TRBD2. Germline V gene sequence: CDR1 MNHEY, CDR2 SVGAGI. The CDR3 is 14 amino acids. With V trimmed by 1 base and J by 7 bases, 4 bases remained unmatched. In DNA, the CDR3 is TGTGCCAGCAGTTACTTTGCGGGAGATAATGAGCAGTTCTTC. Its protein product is CASSYFAGDNEQFF.

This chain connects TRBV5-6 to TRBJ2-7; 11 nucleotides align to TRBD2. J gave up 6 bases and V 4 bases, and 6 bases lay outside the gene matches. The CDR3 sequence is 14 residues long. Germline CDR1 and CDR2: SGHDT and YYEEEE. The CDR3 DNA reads TGTGCCAGCAGCACAGGGACTAGCGGAGCCGAGCAGTACTTC. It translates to CASSTGTSGAEQYF.

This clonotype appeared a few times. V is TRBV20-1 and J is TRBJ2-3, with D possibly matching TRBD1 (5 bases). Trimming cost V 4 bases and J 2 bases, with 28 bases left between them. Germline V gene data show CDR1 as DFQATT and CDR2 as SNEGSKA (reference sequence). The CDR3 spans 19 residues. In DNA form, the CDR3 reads TGCAGTGCTACTACAGGAATTGCCTCCCAACTCACGCTCACAGATACGCAGTATTTT. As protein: CSATTGIASQLTLTDTQYF.

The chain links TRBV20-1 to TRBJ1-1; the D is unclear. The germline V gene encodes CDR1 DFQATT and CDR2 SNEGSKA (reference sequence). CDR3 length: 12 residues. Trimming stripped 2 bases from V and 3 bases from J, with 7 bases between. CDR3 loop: CSARHTDTEAFF. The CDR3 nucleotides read TGCAGTGCTAGACACACCGACACTGAAGCTTTCTTT.

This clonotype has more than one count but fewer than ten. CDR3 amino acids: CASSESVALHF. The CDR3 coding sequence is TGTGCCAGCAGTGAATCGGTAGCCCTCCACTTT. The genes are TRBV6-1 and TRBJ1-6; D is undetermined. Trimming cost V 2 bases and J 14 bases, with 7 bases left between them. CDR3 length equals 11 residues. Germline CDR1 and CDR2: MNHNS and SASEGT.

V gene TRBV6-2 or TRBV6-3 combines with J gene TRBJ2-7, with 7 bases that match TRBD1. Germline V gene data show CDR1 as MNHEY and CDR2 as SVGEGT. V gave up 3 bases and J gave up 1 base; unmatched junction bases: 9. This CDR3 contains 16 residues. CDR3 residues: CASSYRLQGPSYEQYF. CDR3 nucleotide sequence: TGTGCCAGCAGTTATCGCCTACAGGGGCCATCCTACGAGCAGTACTTC.

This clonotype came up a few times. The CDR3 here is CASSPLRVPYEQYF. The CDR3 DNA follows: TGCGCCAGCAGCCCGTTAAGGGTTCCCTACGAGCAGTACTTC. This chain uses TRBV5-1 with TRBJ2-7; D gene ambiguous. V was clipped by 4 bases and J by 2 bases, with 13 bases between them. From germline, CDR1 is SGHRS and CDR2 YFSETQ. The CDR3 consists of 14 residues. Full variable domain (rest looked up from reference TRBV5-1 and TRBJ2-7): KAGVTQTPRYLIKTRGQQVTLSCSPISGHRSVSWYQQTPGQGLQFLFEYFSETQRNKGNFPGRFSGRQFSNSRSEMNVSTLELGDSALYLCASSPLRVPYEQYFGPGTRLTVT.

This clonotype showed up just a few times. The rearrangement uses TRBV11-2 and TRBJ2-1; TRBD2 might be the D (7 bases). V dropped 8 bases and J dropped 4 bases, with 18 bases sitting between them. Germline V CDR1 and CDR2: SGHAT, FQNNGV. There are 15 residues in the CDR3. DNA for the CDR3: TGTGCCAGCGGGAGGGGGACACAAGTTTACAATGAGCAGTTCTTC. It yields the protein CASGRGTQVYNEQFF.

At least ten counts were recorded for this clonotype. This CDR3 is CSVGPSALAKNIQYF. The CDR3 DNA reads as TGCAGCGTTGGGCCTAGCGCTTTAGCCAAAAACATTCAGTACTTC. The rearrangement joins TRBV29-1 to TRBJ2-4; D is possibly TRBD2 (6 bases). CDR3 length: 15 residues. Trimming pared 4 bases from V and 0 bases from J, leaving 13 bases between. CDR1 and CDR2 from the germline V gene are SQVTM and ANQGSEA.